Listed below are T cell receptor beta chains from one sample, sequenced in a study of control samples from healthy donors and cancer patients. Assay: immunoSEQ multiplex PCR; the TCRdb copy retains only in-frame clones and omits some. Altogether some 410,000 clones are present, approximately 90% being singletons, with the ten largest covering 5.5% to 8%. Sequencing was carried out using PBMCs. The receptors derive from a man between 35 and 55 years old with head and neck cancer. CDR3s include the opening cysteine and the closing phenylalanine or tryptophan. A D gene is named only where the DNA matches it firmly.

j_gene	d_gene	v_gene	CDR3aa
TRBJ1-5	TRBD1	TRBV18	CASSPGQSQPQHF
TRBJ2-1	.	TRBV30	CAWSAVNNEQFF
TRBJ2-1	TRBD2	TRBV19	CASLGGGALTYNEQFF
TRBJ2-7	.	TRBV10-3	CAISELTQKPYEQYF
TRBJ2-2	.	TRBV3-1/TRBV3-2	CASSNSDRPDTGELFF
TRBJ1-4	TRBD1	TRBV19	CASSSGTGFEKLFF
TRBJ1-5	.	TRBV19	CASNELDTGVNQPQHF
TRBJ1-1	.	TRBV28	CASSLVGNTEAFF
TRBJ1-4	TRBD1	TRBV2	CASSPDRTGLGEKLFF
TRBJ1-6	.	TRBV2	CASSAPGSLHF
TRBJ1-4	TRBD1	TRBV28	CASSSIEGDRPNEKLFF
TRBJ2-6	.	TRBV3-1/TRBV3-2	CASSPPGAGANVLTF
TRBJ1-2	.	TRBV3-1/TRBV3-2	CASSHPHGYTF
TRBJ2-7	TRBD2	TRBV14	CASSQQLARTYEQYF
TRBJ1-3	TRBD1	TRBV14	CASSRRTGTGLSGNTIYF
TRBJ1-5	.	TRBV30	CAWSVGGFQPQHF
TRBJ1-5	.	TRBV2	CASTLGSNQPQHF
TRBJ2-7	TRBD2	TRBV19	CASSRWRSSGLHEQYF
TRBJ1-6	.	TRBV2	CASSEQSDSPLHF
TRBJ1-2	TRBD1	TRBV19	CASSSWQGADGYTF
TRBJ2-7	.	TRBV10-1	CASSESGAYEQYF
TRBJ1-2	.	TRBV19	CASSIDGTGRYGYTF
TRBJ2-2	TRBD1	TRBV3-1/TRBV3-2	CASSQESPGTGDTGELFF
TRBJ1-1	.	TRBV11-2	CASSLGRRDTEAFF
TRBJ2-3	.	TRBV4-3	CASSQESGTDTQYF
TRBJ1-6	TRBD1	TRBV30	CAWGQERNSPLHF
TRBJ1-1	TRBD1	TRBV5-1	CASSSGTGNTEAFF
TRBJ2-7	TRBD1	TRBV6-5	CASGRVGTGLGEQYF
TRBJ2-7	.	TRBV5-5	CASSSDPGEQYF
TRBJ1-2	.	TRBV20-1	CSASDFYGYTF
TRBJ2-7	TRBD1	TRBV5-1	CASSLGAGGNEQYF
TRBJ1-5	.	TRBV30	CAWSGSDQPQHF
TRBJ1-1	.	TRBV5-5	CASSLVGYEAFF
TRBJ2-2	TRBD2	TRBV3-1/TRBV3-2	CASSPGLGNTGELFF
TRBJ1-2	.	TRBV11-2	CASSLGTGDYGYTF
TRBJ2-7	TRBD2	TRBV30	CAWSEGLAGGPYEQYF
TRBJ2-2	.	TRBV11-3	CASSSGAGTGELFF
TRBJ1-1	.	TRBV30	CAWGAGTNTEAFF
TRBJ1-2	.	TRBV3-1/TRBV3-2	CASSQGATENYGYTF
TRBJ2-2	TRBD2	TRBV7-8	CASSPGGLAGVLSTGELFF
TRBJ2-3	TRBD2	TRBV5-8	CASSHTSGSGTDTQYF
TRBJ2-7	.	TRBV28	CASQTPSLGEQYF
TRBJ1-2	.	TRBV4-2	CASSQAAISDYGYTF
TRBJ2-6	TRBD2	TRBV28	CASLRREGIISGANVLTF
TRBJ1-3	TRBD1	TRBV9	CASSQGVRSSGNTIYF
TRBJ2-5	.	TRBV27	CASSIFPQETQYF
TRBJ1-2	.	TRBV6-1	CASSDGAPTYGYTF
TRBJ2-1	.	TRBV7-3	CASSQQLHNEQFF